This T cell receptor beta chain derives from a study of naive and memory T cell subsets. Study-level points and caveats: In naive cells, over 95% of TCR sequences were seen only once. There was no ground truth to check naive and memory subset results. RNA-based TCR counts may shift with T cell activation and differentiation.

This CDR3 region has 18 residues. CDR1 is DFQATT and CDR2 is SNEGSKA in the germline V gene (reference sequence). Trimming took 6 bases from V and 7 from J; bases not matched to a gene: 22. The beta constant-region primer was an equimolar mix of two oligonucleotides covering TRBC1 and TRBC2. Ligated cDNA was amplified by four rounds of PCR with nested alpha and beta constant-region primers and SP2. One entry per CDR3 protein results from TCRdb running MiXCR on the UMI-ligation and nested PCR reads. Of 70,000 to 95,000 distinct CDR3 sequences listed, about 7% are singletons. This clonotype showed up many times. What it binds is not known.

Sample: central memory CD4+ T cells from blood. The chain uses TRBV20-1 and TRBJ1-5, with TRBD1 matching over 9 bases. This TCR came from a human donor in good health. CDR3 amino acids: CSAKRGGAGTGSHQPQHF. CDR3 bases: TGCAGTGCCAAACGTGGTGGGGCCGGGACAGGGAGTCACCAGCCCCAGCATTTT.